This is a list of T cell receptor beta chains from one sample in a study of T cells after yellow fever vaccination. TCRdb reprocessed the 5' RACE reads via MiXCR and lists one record per CDR3 protein. The data contain some 320,000 distinct CDR3 sequences, 8% to 10% of them singletons. Source: PBMCs, taken on the day of the first yellow fever vaccination. The receptors derive from a man aged 18 to 29 who received the YFV17D yellow fever vaccine. Each CDR3 is given with its conserved first and last residue. Each record gives: CDR3 DNA, CDR3 protein, J gene, D gene, clone size, V gene. D genes are given only for firm matches. Clone size is stated in some rows and not others, as once, few, many or a class when expanded.

cdr3_nt: TGTGCCACCAGCGACAGCCTTAACTATGGCTACACCTTC
cdr3_aa: CATSDSLNYGYTF
j_call: TRBJ1-2
d_call: .
clone_size: few
v_call: TRBV15

cdr3_nt: TGCGCCAGCAGCCAAGAATTTGGACAGGGAAGTTCGGAGACCCAGTACTTC
cdr3_aa: CASSQEFGQGSSETQYF
j_call: TRBJ2-5
d_call: TRBD1
clone_size: .
v_call: TRBV4-1

cdr3_nt: TGTGCCATCACCTCCGGGGGAGACCTCTATAATTCACCCCTCCACTTT
cdr3_aa: CAITSGGDLYNSPLHF
j_call: TRBJ1-6
d_call: .
clone_size: few
v_call: TRBV10-3

cdr3_nt: TGCAGTGCTAGATCGGGGGCTTCTGGGGCCAACGTCCTGACTTTC
cdr3_aa: CSARSGASGANVLTF
j_call: TRBJ2-6
d_call: .
clone_size: .
v_call: TRBV20-1

cdr3_nt: TGCGCCAGCAGACCTCTTGGGGGTCTAAATGAAGCTTTCTTT
cdr3_aa: CASRPLGGLNEAFF
j_call: TRBJ1-1
d_call: .
clone_size: .
v_call: TRBV5-1

cdr3_nt: TGCGCCAGCAGCAACGACAGGGTTCCCTACGAGCAGTACTTC
cdr3_aa: CASSNDRVPYEQYF
j_call: TRBJ2-7
d_call: TRBD1
clone_size: many
v_call: TRBV5-1

cdr3_nt: TGTGCCACCAGCCCAGGGCACTACAATGAGCAGTTCTTC
cdr3_aa: CATSPGHYNEQFF
j_call: TRBJ2-1
d_call: .
clone_size: many
v_call: TRBV15

cdr3_nt: TGTGCCAGCAGCGAACAGGGTGCCGGAAACACCATATATTTT
cdr3_aa: CASSEQGAGNTIYF
j_call: TRBJ1-3
d_call: .
clone_size: few
v_call: TRBV9

cdr3_nt: TGCAGTGCTAGAGATCTCAGGGGCGGAGAAAAACTGTTTTTT
cdr3_aa: CSARDLRGGEKLFF
j_call: TRBJ1-4
d_call: .
clone_size: many
v_call: TRBV20-1

cdr3_nt: TGCAGCGCCGGGGTGGAAGTGACCCAGTACTTC
cdr3_aa: CSAGVEVTQYF
j_call: TRBJ2-5
d_call: .
clone_size: few
v_call: TRBV29-1

cdr3_nt: TGTGCCAGCAGCTTAGGCGGGACTAGTAGTTACGAGCAGTACTTC
cdr3_aa: CASSLGGTSSYEQYF
j_call: TRBJ2-7
d_call: TRBD2
clone_size: many
v_call: TRBV7-2

cdr3_nt: TGTGCCAGCAGCTTGGGACGGTACTATGGCTACACCTTC
cdr3_aa: CASSLGRYYGYTF
j_call: TRBJ1-2
d_call: .
clone_size: .
v_call: TRBV11-1

cdr3_nt: TGTGCCAGCAGTGATAGAAATCAGCCCCAGCATTTT
cdr3_aa: CASSDRNQPQHF
j_call: TRBJ1-5
d_call: .
clone_size: .
v_call: TRBV6-1

cdr3_nt: TGTGCCAGCAGCTTGGCCATAGGGCTCTATGGCTACACCTTC
cdr3_aa: CASSLAIGLYGYTF
j_call: TRBJ1-2
d_call: .
clone_size: .
v_call: TRBV5-5

cdr3_nt: TGTGCCAGCAGCCGGGACAGGGGTAATTCACCCCTCCACTTT
cdr3_aa: CASSRDRGNSPLHF
j_call: TRBJ1-6
d_call: TRBD1
clone_size: many
v_call: TRBV6-2/TRBV6-3

cdr3_nt: TGTGCCAGCAGCGTAGGTGGCGGTAGCACAGATACGCAGTATTTT
cdr3_aa: CASSVGGGSTDTQYF
j_call: TRBJ2-3
d_call: .
clone_size: .
v_call: TRBV9

cdr3_nt: TGTGCCAGCAGCCAGCAGGGGGGGGGCCAAGAGACCCAGTACTTC
cdr3_aa: CASSQQGGGQETQYF
j_call: TRBJ2-5
d_call: .
clone_size: few
v_call: TRBV7-2

cdr3_nt: TGTGCCAGCAGCCTCCGGGGGGCTGGCTCTGAAGCTTTCTTT
cdr3_aa: CASSLRGAGSEAFF
j_call: TRBJ1-1
d_call: .
clone_size: few
v_call: TRBV12-3/TRBV12-4

cdr3_nt: TGTGCCAGCAGCCGAAGATCTACTTATGGCTACACCTTC
cdr3_aa: CASSRRSTYGYTF
j_call: TRBJ1-2
d_call: .
clone_size: .
v_call: TRBV3-1

cdr3_nt: TGTGCCAGCGGCAGTGGACAGGGATGGGACAATGAGCAGTTCTTC
cdr3_aa: CASGSGQGWDNEQFF
j_call: TRBJ2-1
d_call: TRBD1
clone_size: few
v_call: TRBV9

cdr3_nt: TGTGCCAGCAGTTTTGGGGGACAGGCCGGGGAGCTGTTTTTT
cdr3_aa: CASSFGGQAGELFF
j_call: TRBJ2-2
d_call: TRBD1
clone_size: .
v_call: TRBV12-3/TRBV12-4

cdr3_nt: TGCGCCAGCAGCTTGGACGGGGGCCCCTCCAATGAGCAGTTCTTC
cdr3_aa: CASSLDGGPSNEQFF
j_call: TRBJ2-1
d_call: .
clone_size: .
v_call: TRBV5-1

cdr3_nt: TGCGCCAGCAGCTTGAGGACTACCAACACCGGGGAGCTGTTTTTT
cdr3_aa: CASSLRTTNTGELFF
j_call: TRBJ2-2
d_call: .
clone_size: few
v_call: TRBV5-1

cdr3_nt: TGTGCCAGCAGCTTGCAGGGGGACACACCTTATGGCTACACCTTC
cdr3_aa: CASSLQGDTPYGYTF
j_call: TRBJ1-2
d_call: TRBD1
clone_size: .
v_call: TRBV7-2

cdr3_nt: TGTGCCAGCAGGCTAGACAGGGTCGACGAGCAGTACTTC
cdr3_aa: CASRLDRVDEQYF
j_call: TRBJ2-7
d_call: TRBD1
clone_size: many
v_call: TRBV7-8

cdr3_nt: TGTGCCAGCAGTTCTCTTTTTCCGGGACACCGGTACCAAGAGACCCAGTACTTC
cdr3_aa: CASSSLFPGHRYQETQYF
j_call: TRBJ2-5
d_call: .
clone_size: many
v_call: TRBV12-3/TRBV12-4

cdr3_nt: TGCAGTGCTAGAGAGGTTAGCGGGGGCCCGGTTTGGACCCAGTACTTC
cdr3_aa: CSAREVSGGPVWTQYF
j_call: TRBJ2-5
d_call: TRBD2
clone_size: few
v_call: TRBV20-1

cdr3_nt: TGTGCCAGCAGCCGAGACAGGACCTATTCACCCCTCCACTTT
cdr3_aa: CASSRDRTYSPLHF
j_call: TRBJ1-6
d_call: .
clone_size: .
v_call: TRBV12-3/TRBV12-4

cdr3_nt: TGTGCCAGCAGCCCACCCCGAGGCTGGAGAGGGGAGACCCAGTACTTC
cdr3_aa: CASSPPRGWRGETQYF
j_call: TRBJ2-5
d_call: .
clone_size: few
v_call: TRBV7-2

cdr3_nt: TGTGCCAGCAGTCCCCTAGCTGGGGCCAACGTCCTGACTTTC
cdr3_aa: CASSPLAGANVLTF
j_call: TRBJ2-6
d_call: .
clone_size: few
v_call: TRBV6-1

cdr3_nt: TGCGCCAGCAGCTTGGCCAAACGGGGGGGCTCGGATACGCAGTATTTT
cdr3_aa: CASSLAKRGGSDTQYF
j_call: TRBJ2-3
d_call: TRBD2
clone_size: many
v_call: TRBV5-1

cdr3_nt: TGTGCCAGCAGTTTCCCCCTTCGGCTGACTAGCGGGGGGAAAGAGACCCAGTACTTC
cdr3_aa: CASSFPLRLTSGGKETQYF
j_call: TRBJ2-5
d_call: TRBD2
clone_size: few
v_call: TRBV28

cdr3_nt: TGTGCCACCAGCAGCGGACTCTTGGCAGGGAGCAATCAGCCCCAGCATTTT
cdr3_aa: CATSSGLLAGSNQPQHF
j_call: TRBJ1-5
d_call: .
clone_size: few
v_call: TRBV15

cdr3_nt: TGTGCCAGCAGCACCCCCGGGACAGGGGTTTTTGGCGGCTACACCTTC
cdr3_aa: CASSTPGTGVFGGYTF
j_call: TRBJ1-2
d_call: TRBD1
clone_size: .
v_call: TRBV3-1

cdr3_nt: TGCGCCAGCAGCTTGGGACAGGCCCTCGAGACCCAGTACTTC
cdr3_aa: CASSLGQALETQYF
j_call: TRBJ2-5
d_call: .
clone_size: .
v_call: TRBV5-1

cdr3_nt: TGCGCCAGCAGCCTGCGTCCCGGGACAGGCTCCTACGAGCAGTACTTC
cdr3_aa: CASSLRPGTGSYEQYF
j_call: TRBJ2-7
d_call: TRBD1
clone_size: .
v_call: TRBV4-1

cdr3_nt: TGTGCCAGCAGCTTACTTACCTTCAATGAGCAGTTCTTC
cdr3_aa: CASSLLTFNEQFF
j_call: TRBJ2-1
d_call: .
clone_size: few
v_call: TRBV5-6

cdr3_nt: TGTGCCAGCAGTGACCGGACTGCAGCAAATGAGCAGTTCTTC
cdr3_aa: CASSDRTAANEQFF
j_call: TRBJ2-1
d_call: .
clone_size: .
v_call: TRBV6-1

cdr3_nt: TGCGCCAGCAGACTGGGGGTCGCCGGGGAGCTGTTTTTT
cdr3_aa: CASRLGVAGELFF
j_call: TRBJ2-2
d_call: .
clone_size: .
v_call: TRBV4-1

cdr3_nt: TGTACCAGCAGTCCCGATCTCCAGAGATATGGCTACACCTTC
cdr3_aa: CTSSPDLQRYGYTF
j_call: TRBJ1-2
d_call: .
clone_size: .
v_call: TRBV6-2/TRBV6-3

cdr3_nt: TGTGCCAGCAGCCCTCGGATGGAAAACATTCAGTACTTC
cdr3_aa: CASSPRMENIQYF
j_call: TRBJ2-4
d_call: .
clone_size: few
v_call: TRBV7-2

cdr3_nt: TGCGCCAGCAAATCTAGCGGGGGGACGAACACCGGGGAGCTGTTTTTT
cdr3_aa: CASKSSGGTNTGELFF
j_call: TRBJ2-2
d_call: TRBD2
clone_size: many
v_call: TRBV5-1

cdr3_nt: TGTGCCAGCAGTTTAGGCAGGAGTACTGAAGCTTTCTTT
cdr3_aa: CASSLGRSTEAFF
j_call: TRBJ1-1
d_call: .
clone_size: many
v_call: TRBV12-3/TRBV12-4

cdr3_nt: TGTGCCAGCAGCCCCGGGCGGGGTCGCTCCTACAATGAGCAGTTCTTC
cdr3_aa: CASSPGRGRSYNEQFF
j_call: TRBJ2-1
d_call: .
clone_size: few
v_call: TRBV7-6

cdr3_nt: TGTGCCAGCAGTTTTGGGCTAGCGGGGGGCTCTGGGGCCAACGTCCTGACTTTC
cdr3_aa: CASSFGLAGGSGANVLTF
j_call: TRBJ2-6
d_call: TRBD2
clone_size: .
v_call: TRBV12-3/TRBV12-4

cdr3_nt: TGCAGTGGAGGCAGAGATACGCAGTATTTT
cdr3_aa: CSGGRDTQYF
j_call: TRBJ2-3
d_call: .
clone_size: many
v_call: TRBV20-1

cdr3_nt: TGTGCCAGCTCACCCACAGATGAAGCTTTCTTT
cdr3_aa: CASSPTDEAFF
j_call: TRBJ1-1
d_call: .
clone_size: .
v_call: TRBV18

cdr3_nt: TGTGCCAGCAGCCAAGATCGGCATAGTCAGCCCCAGCATTTT
cdr3_aa: CASSQDRHSQPQHF
j_call: TRBJ1-5
d_call: .
clone_size: few
v_call: TRBV4-2

cdr3_nt: TGTGCCAGCAGACCCATCCACGGGCCCCTGGTCACTGAAGCTTTCTTT
cdr3_aa: CASRPIHGPLVTEAFF
j_call: TRBJ1-1
d_call: .
clone_size: .
v_call: TRBV11-2

cdr3_nt: TGTGCCAGCAGCCCATTCGACTTGATATTTCAGCCCCAGCATTTT
cdr3_aa: CASSPFDLIFQPQHF
j_call: TRBJ1-5
d_call: .
clone_size: few
v_call: TRBV7-8

cdr3_nt: TGCGCCAGCAGCTTTGGGGGCGGGGGGCCTAACAATGAGCAGTTCTTC
cdr3_aa: CASSFGGGGPNNEQFF
j_call: TRBJ2-1
d_call: TRBD2
clone_size: many
v_call: TRBV5-1

cdr3_nt: TGTGCCAGCGGAAACAGGGGCTATGGCTACACCTTC
cdr3_aa: CASGNRGYGYTF
j_call: TRBJ1-2
d_call: TRBD1
clone_size: few
v_call: TRBV28

cdr3_nt: TGTGCCAGCAAGGTAGCAGCGGTAGATACGCAGTATTTT
cdr3_aa: CASKVAAVDTQYF
j_call: TRBJ2-3
d_call: .
clone_size: few
v_call: TRBV12-3/TRBV12-4

cdr3_nt: TGCGCCAGCAGCGTGACGGGGACAGGGAACTATGGCTACACCTTC
cdr3_aa: CASSVTGTGNYGYTF
j_call: TRBJ1-2
d_call: TRBD1
clone_size: few
v_call: TRBV5-1

cdr3_nt: TGCGCCAGCAGCCAAGGGACTTACCGCTCTGGGGCCAACGTCCTGACTTTC
cdr3_aa: CASSQGTYRSGANVLTF
j_call: TRBJ2-6
d_call: .
clone_size: few
v_call: TRBV4-1